This TCR beta chain was documented in a study of T cell repertoires in cytomegalovirus infection. Study summary: Matching HLA type and CMV infection were both indicated by public TCR beta signatures. General observations from the study: Predominance within the ex vivo response was attributable to HLA-C-restricted CMV-specific TCR beta clonotypes. The study identified carriers of CMV plus the relevant HLA from cumulative public TCR beta family frequency.

TCRdb ran MiXCR on the reads and lists one entry per CDR3 protein. The repertoire holds fewer than 80,000 distinct CDR3 sequences, about 3.8% seen once, with 4.6% in the top ten. This clonotype has a count of ten or more. Its antigen is unidentified. This CDR3 has 16 amino acids. Germline V gives CDR1 DFQATT, CDR2 SNEGSKA (reference sequence). V was trimmed by 0 bases and J by 4 bases, leaving 16 bases between them. Sample: PBMCs. This chain connects TRBV20-1 to TRBJ2-1; tentatively, D is TRBD2 (7 bases). This TCR derives from a human donor in good health (CMV status not recorded). Some clones in this sample may be carry-over from other donors' samples. The CDR3 nucleotides are TGCAGTGCTAGAGATGGACAGCGGGGAACTTACAATGAGCAGTTCTTC. Its translation is CSARDGQRGTYNEQFF.